Sequencing of this TCR beta chain was carried out in a study of human T cells and chemical hapten exposure. Study information: Across the whole study, which lasted about 23 weeks, patients were given diphenylcyclopropenone on the scalp once a week. General observations from the study: DPC sensitization did not alter TCRs above 1 in 1000 frequency. Counts of expanded TCRs (at PT1) showed a positive correlation with patch test score.

Individual cDNA molecules (in the library) carried attached unique molecular identifiers. TCRdb fed the RACE reads into MiXCR, producing one record per CDR3 protein. The sample contains about 190,000 distinct CDR3 sequences, about 25% of which appear only once. About this clonotype itself: Its antigen is undetermined.

The CDR3 has 17 amino acids. Germline trimming cut 5 bases from V and 4 bases from J; bases unmatched to any gene: 14. Germline V gene data show CDR1 as SEHNR and CDR2 as FQNEAQ (reference sequence). Stated time point: patch test 3, about 24 weeks after DPC sensitization. Treatment in this sample: therapeutic diphenylcyclopropenone sensitization with weekly scalp DPC. The material was whole blood, obtained in connection with sensitization to the hapten diphenylcyclopropenone (DPC). The source is a woman between 40 and 55 years old with alopecia areata. Some clones in this sample may be carry-over from other donors' samples. The chain couples TRBV7-9 to TRBJ1-1; the match to TRBD1 covers 9 bases. The CDR3 loop reads CASSLQTGTGMLTEAFF. The CDR3 coding sequence is TGTGCCAGCAGCCTCCAGACCGGGACAGGGATGCTCACTGAAGCTTTCTTT.